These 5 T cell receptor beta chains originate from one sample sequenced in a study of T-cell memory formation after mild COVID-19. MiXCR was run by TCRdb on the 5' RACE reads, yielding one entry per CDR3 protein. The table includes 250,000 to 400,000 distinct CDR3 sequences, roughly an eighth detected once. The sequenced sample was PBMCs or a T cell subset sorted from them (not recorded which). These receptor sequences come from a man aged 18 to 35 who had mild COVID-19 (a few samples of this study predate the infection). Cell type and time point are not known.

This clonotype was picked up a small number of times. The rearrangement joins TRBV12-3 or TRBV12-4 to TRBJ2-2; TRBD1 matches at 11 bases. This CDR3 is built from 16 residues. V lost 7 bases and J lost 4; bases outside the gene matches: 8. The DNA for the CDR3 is TGTGCCAGCACCTACGGGACAGGGGGGACCACCGGGGAGCTGTTTTTT. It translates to CASTYGTGGTTGELFF.

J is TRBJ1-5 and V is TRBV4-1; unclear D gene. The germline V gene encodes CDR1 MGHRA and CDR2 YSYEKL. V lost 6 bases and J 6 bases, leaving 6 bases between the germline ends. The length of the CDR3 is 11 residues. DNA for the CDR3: TGCGCCAGCAGACGGGTTCAGCCCCAGCATTTT. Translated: CASRRVQPQHF.

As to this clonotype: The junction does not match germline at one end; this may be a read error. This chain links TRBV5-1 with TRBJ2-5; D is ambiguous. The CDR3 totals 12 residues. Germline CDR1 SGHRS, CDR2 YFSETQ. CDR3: CASSLTSGVMSF. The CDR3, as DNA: TGCGCCAGCAGCTTGACGTCTGGGGTGATGTCCTTC.

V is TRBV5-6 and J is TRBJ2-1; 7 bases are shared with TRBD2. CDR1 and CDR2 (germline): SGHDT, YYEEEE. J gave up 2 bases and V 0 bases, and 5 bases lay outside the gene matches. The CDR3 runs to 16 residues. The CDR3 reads CASSLAKRDPYNEQFF. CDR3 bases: TGTGCCAGCAGCTTGGCCAAGCGGGACCCCTACAATGAGCAGTTCTTC.

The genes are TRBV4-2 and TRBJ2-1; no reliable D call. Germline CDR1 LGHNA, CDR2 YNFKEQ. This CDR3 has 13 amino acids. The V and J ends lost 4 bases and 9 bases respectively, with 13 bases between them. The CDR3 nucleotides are TGTGCCAGCAGCCGTCCTAGGATTGCTGAGCAGTTCTTC. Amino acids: CASSRPRIAEQFF.